The following is a T cell receptor (beta chain) sequence with its context. Its target is unknown. The sample originates from a study of monozygotic twins with cystic fibrosis. General study results and limits: J usage was most co-twin-similar in 8 of 16 pairs, V in 13. Age, concordance and disease severity did not associate with shared CDR3 numbers.

Trimming removed 3 bases from V and 3 bases from J, with 18 bases in between. This CDR3 is built from 17 residues. Germline lookup yields CDR1 KGHSH and CDR2 LQKENI. This table comes from immunoSEQ multiplex PCR, and its TCRdb copy is limited to in-frame clones, with some not included. Of 25,000 to 35,000 clones in the sample, roughly 80% are singletons; the top ten hold just under 0.9%. Input material: blood. This sequence was found in a girl aged 2-15 years with cystic fibrosis. V gene TRBV18 combines with J gene TRBJ2-1, with D perhaps TRBD2 (5 bases). The CDR3 reads CASSPPDSRVIYNEQFF. CDR3 nucleotides: TGTGCCAGCTCACCCCCGGACTCGAGGGTGATCTACAATGAGCAGTTCTTC.